The present T cell receptor (beta chain) was sequenced within a study of cytomegalovirus exposure and HLA in healthy donors. Overall study: An earlier analysis identified 120 million or so unique TCR beta sequences in 150 million to 200 million T cells.

There are a few counts of this clone. Vbeta (60) and Jbeta (13) primers were used in the PCR. The method was immunoSEQ multiplex PCR; TCRdb's version includes in-frame clones alone and lacks a portion of them. Of under 130,000 clones listed, about four fifths are singletons. In germline, CDR1 is SGHVS, CDR2 FNYEAQ. CDR3 length: 15 amino acids. Trimming took 5 bases from V and 12 from J; bases not matched to a gene: 11. This clonotype originated in a man aged 40-50 years in good health and CMV-seronegative. The chain uses TRBV7-6 and TRBJ1-6, with 9 bases aligning to TRBD1. Input material: PBMCs. The CDR3, as DNA: TGTGCCAGCAGCCTGGGGGGACAGGGTCTAGTACCCCTCCACTTT. This gives the protein CASSLGGQGLVPLHF.